The source of this TCR beta chain is a study of regulatory dendritic cells for organ transplantation. This table comes from immunoSEQ multiplex PCR, and its TCRdb copy is limited to in-frame clones, with some not included. The top ten clones hold less than 2.5% of a sample with about 30,000 clones, over 60% of them seen once. The CDR3 has 12 amino acids. Germline V lookup: CDR1 SNHLY, CDR2 FYNNEI. Losses at the gene ends were 7 bases for V and 7 bases for J; bases not matched to a gene: 6. The chain links TRBV2 to TRBJ1-2; TRBD1 agrees at 7 bases. What was sequenced was memory CD4+ T cells from blood. Subset: CD45RO+ memory T cells. This TCR derives from a human donor in good health. CDR3 sequence reads: CASMEGAGGYTF. The CDR3 DNA reads as TGTGCCAGCATGGAGGGGGCGGGTGGCTACACCTTC.